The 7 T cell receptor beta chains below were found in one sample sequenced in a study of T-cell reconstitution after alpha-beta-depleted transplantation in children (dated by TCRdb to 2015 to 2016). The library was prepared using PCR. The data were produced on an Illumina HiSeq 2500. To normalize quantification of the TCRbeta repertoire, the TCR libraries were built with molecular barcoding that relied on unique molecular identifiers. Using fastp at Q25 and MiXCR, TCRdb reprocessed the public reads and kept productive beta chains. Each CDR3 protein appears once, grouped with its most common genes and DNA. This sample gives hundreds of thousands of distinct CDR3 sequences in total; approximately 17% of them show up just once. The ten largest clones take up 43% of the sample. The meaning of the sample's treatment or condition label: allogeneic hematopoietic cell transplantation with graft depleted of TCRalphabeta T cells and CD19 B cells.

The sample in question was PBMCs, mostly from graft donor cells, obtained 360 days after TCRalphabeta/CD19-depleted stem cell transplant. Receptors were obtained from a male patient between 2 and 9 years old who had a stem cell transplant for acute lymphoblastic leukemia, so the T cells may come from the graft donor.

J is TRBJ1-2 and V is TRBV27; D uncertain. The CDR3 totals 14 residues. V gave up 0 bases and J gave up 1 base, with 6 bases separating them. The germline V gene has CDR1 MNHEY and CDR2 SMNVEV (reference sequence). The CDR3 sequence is CASSLSNSNYGYTF. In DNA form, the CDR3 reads TGTGCCAGCAGTTTATCTAACAGTAACTATGGCTACACCTTC.

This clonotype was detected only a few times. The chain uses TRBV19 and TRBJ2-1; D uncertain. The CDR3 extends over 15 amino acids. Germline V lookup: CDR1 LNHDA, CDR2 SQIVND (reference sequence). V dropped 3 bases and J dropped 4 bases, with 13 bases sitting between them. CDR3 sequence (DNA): TGTGCCAGTAGTATCACGTCACCAATTTACAATGAGCAGTTCTTC. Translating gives CASSITSPIYNEQFF.

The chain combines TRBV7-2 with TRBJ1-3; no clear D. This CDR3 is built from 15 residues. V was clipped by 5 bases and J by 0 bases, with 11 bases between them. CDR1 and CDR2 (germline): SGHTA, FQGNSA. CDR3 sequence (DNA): TGTGCCAGCAGCCCAATCTCGAGCTCTGGAAACACCATATATTTT. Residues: CASSPISSSGNTIYF.

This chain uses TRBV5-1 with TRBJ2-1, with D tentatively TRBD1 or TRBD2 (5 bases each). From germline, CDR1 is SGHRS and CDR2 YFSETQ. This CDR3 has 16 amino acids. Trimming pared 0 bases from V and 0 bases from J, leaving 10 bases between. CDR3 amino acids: CASSLVPGSSYNEQFF. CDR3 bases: TGCGCCAGCAGCTTGGTTCCAGGGAGCTCCTACAATGAGCAGTTCTTC.

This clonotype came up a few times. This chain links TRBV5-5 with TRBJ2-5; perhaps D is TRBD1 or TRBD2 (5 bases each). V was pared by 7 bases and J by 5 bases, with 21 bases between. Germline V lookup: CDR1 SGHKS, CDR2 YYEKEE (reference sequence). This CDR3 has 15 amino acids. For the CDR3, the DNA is TGTGCCAGCCGCGGAATCGACACAGGCGGGGAGACCCAGTACTTC. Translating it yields CASRGIDTGGETQYF.

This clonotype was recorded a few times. The CDR3 loop reads CSVPSRAPSSYNEQFF. CDR3 nucleotide sequence: TGCAGCGTTCCCTCAAGGGCACCAAGCTCCTACAATGAGCAGTTCTTC. The chain is built from TRBV29-1 and TRBJ2-1; D ambiguous. Germline V CDR1 and CDR2: SQVTM, ANQGSEA. The V gene lost 5 bases and the J gene lost 0 bases, with 17 bases spanning the gap. The length of the CDR3 is 16 residues.

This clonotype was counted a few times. CDR3 coding DNA: TGCAGCGTTGAAGATGCATTCACAGATACGCAGTATTTT. The encoded protein is CSVEDAFTDTQYF. The chain joins TRBV29-1 to TRBJ2-3; D call uncertain. Germline CDR1 and CDR2: SQVTM and ANQGSEA. The ends were cut back, 0 bases at V and 2 bases at J, with 6 bases in the middle. The CDR3 has 13 amino acids.